This T cell receptor beta chain was recorded in a study of blood T cell repertoires in COVID-19. Study at large: The samples span acute and convalescent COVID-19 from the United States, Italy and Spain.

CDR1 SGHTA and CDR2 FQGNSA come from the germline V gene. The CDR3 contains 13 residues. With 3 bases removed from V and 5 bases from J, the gap between germline ends came to 10 bases. As handled by the study authors: Estimation of nucleated cell counts was performed using reference gene primer amplification. The data were produced by immunoSEQ multiplex PCR, yet TCRdb's version contains in-frame clones alone and is incomplete. That table is the source of V, J and clone size, and D and trimming were worked out from the DNA. The sample shows about 120,000 clones, approximately 90% of them seen only once.

This chain joins TRBV7-2 and TRBJ2-5, with a possible D match to TRBD2 (5 bases). The sequencing sample was made of peripheral blood. The sequence was obtained from a woman between 45 and 65 years old with acute or convalescent COVID-19. The CDR3 DNA follows: TGTGCCAGCAGCTTTCAGCGGTTTGAGACCCAGTACTTC. Amino acid sequence: CASSFQRFETQYF. Complete variable domain (other parts from reference TRBV7-2 and TRBJ2-5): GAGVSQSPSNKVTEKGKDVELRCDPISGHTALYWYRQSLGQGLEFLIYFQGNSAPDKSGLPSDRFSAERTGGSVSTLTIQRTQQEDSAVYLCASSFQRFETQYFGPGTRLLVL.